This record concerns one T cell receptor (beta chain) sequence. V shed 5 bases and J 2 bases; nucleotides not matched to a gene: 14. CDR1 and CDR2 (germline): SGHAT, FQNNGV. The CDR3 has 17 amino acids. The data originate from a study of blood T cell repertoires in COVID-19. In the study overall: T cells, B-cell-depleted T cells, or PBMCs supplied cDNA or gDNA.

Recruits, aged about 18 to 100 years, lived in 24 US areas. Original analysis: Amplification of reference gene primers was used by the study to estimate nucleated cell counts. Generated by immunoSEQ multiplex PCR, the TCRdb table keeps only in-frame clones and is missing some. V and J calls and clone size are given by that table; D and trimming were obtained from the DNA. Of 200,000 to 300,000 clones listed, around 89% are singletons. V gene TRBV11-2 combines with J gene TRBJ1-2; the match to TRBD1 covers 7 bases. Sequenced input: PBMCs or T cells enriched from blood (not recorded which). This receptor was obtained from a middle-aged man who had recovered from COVID-19. CDR3 nucleotides: TGTGCCAGCAGCCCGACGCACAGGGGATATGGAAACTATGGCTACACCTTC. Translated: CASSPTHRGYGNYGYTF.